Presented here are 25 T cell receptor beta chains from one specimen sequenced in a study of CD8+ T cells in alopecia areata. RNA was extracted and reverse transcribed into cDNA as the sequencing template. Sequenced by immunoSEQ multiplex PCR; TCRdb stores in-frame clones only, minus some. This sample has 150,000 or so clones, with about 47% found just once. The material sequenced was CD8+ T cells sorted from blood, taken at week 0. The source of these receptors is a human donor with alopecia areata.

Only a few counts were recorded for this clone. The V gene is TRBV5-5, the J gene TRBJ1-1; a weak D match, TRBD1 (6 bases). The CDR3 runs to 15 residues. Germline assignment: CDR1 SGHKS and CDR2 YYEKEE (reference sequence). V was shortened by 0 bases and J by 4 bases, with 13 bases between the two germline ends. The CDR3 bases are TGTGCCAGCAGCTTGGTAGGGGAGGGGGTCACTGAAGCTTTCTTT. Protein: CASSLVGEGVTEAFF.

The CDR3 loop reads CASSDFHSNTDTQYF. The CDR3 DNA sequence: TGTGCCAGCAGCGACTTTCACTCTAACACAGATACGCAGTATTTT. This chain connects TRBV6-5 to TRBJ2-3; D gene ambiguous. The V end was cut by 6 bases, the J end by 2 bases, with 15 bases between. This CDR3 has 15 residues. CDR1 and CDR2 from the germline V gene are MNHEY and SVGAGI.

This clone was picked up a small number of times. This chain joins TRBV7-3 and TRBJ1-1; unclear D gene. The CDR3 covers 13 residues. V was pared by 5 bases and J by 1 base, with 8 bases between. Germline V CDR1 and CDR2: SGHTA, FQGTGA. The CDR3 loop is CASSRGGNTEAFF. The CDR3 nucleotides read TGTGCCAGCAGCCGAGGCGGGAACACTGAAGCTTTCTTT.

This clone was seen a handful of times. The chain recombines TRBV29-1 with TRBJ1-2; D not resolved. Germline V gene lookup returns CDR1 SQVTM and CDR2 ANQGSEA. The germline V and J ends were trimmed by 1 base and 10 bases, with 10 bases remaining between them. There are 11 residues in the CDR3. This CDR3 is CSVEGWANYTF. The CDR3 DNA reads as TGCAGCGTTGAAGGTTGGGCCAACTACACCTTC.

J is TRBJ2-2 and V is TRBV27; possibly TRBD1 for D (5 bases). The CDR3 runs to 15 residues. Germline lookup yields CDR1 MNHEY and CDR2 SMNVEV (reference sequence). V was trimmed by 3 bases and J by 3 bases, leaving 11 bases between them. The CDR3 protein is CASSFNSGYTGELFF. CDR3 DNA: TGTGCCAGCAGTTTTAACTCAGGGTACACCGGGGAGCTGTTTTTT.

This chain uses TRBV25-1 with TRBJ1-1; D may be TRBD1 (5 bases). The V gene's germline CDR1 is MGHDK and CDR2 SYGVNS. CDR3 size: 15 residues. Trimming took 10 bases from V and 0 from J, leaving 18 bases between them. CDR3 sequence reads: CATSEFRGLNTEAFF. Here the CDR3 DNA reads TGTGCCACCTCTGAGTTCCGGGGCCTGAACACTGAAGCTTTCTTT.

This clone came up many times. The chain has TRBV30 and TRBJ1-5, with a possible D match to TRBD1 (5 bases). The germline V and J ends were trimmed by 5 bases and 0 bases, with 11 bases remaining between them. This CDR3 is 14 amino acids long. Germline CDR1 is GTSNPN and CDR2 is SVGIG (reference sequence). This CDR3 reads CAWGDENSNQPQHF. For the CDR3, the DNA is TGTGCCTGGGGGGACGAAAATAGCAATCAGCCCCAGCATTTT.

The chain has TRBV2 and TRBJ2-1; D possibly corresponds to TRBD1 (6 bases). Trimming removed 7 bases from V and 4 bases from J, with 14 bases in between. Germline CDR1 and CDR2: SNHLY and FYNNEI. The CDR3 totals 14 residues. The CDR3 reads CASNEWGQYNEQFF. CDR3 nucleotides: TGTGCCAGCAATGAGTGGGGGCAGTACAATGAGCAGTTCTTC.

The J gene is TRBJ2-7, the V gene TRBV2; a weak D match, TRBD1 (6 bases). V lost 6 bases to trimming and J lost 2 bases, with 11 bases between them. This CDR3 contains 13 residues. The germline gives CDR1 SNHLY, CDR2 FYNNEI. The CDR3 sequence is CASREQGTYEQYF. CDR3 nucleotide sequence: TGTGCCAGCAGGGAACAGGGAACCTACGAGCAGTACTTC.

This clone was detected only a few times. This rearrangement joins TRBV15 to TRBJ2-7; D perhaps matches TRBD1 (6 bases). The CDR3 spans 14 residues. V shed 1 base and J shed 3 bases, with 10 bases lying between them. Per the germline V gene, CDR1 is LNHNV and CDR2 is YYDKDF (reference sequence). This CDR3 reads CATSRGAGDYEQYF. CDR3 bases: TGTGCCACCAGCAGAGGGGCAGGGGACTACGAGCAGTACTTC.

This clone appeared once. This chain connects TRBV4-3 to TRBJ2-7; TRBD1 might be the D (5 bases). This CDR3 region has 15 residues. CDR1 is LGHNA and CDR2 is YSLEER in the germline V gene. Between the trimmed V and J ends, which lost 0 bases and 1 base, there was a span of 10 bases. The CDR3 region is CASSQDVDRSYEQYF. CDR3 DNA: TGCGCCAGCAGCCAAGATGTAGACAGATCCTACGAGCAGTACTTC.

The CDR3: CASSHGGDLFANTGELFF. In DNA, the CDR3 is TGTGCCAGCAGCCACGGAGGGGACCTTTTCGCGAACACCGGGGAGCTGTTTTTT. The chain employs TRBV9 and TRBJ2-2; possibly TRBD2 for D (6 bases). This CDR3 is built from 18 residues. V lost 4 bases and J lost 0, with 19 bases in between. Looked up from germline, CDR1 is SGDLS and CDR2 is YYNGEE.

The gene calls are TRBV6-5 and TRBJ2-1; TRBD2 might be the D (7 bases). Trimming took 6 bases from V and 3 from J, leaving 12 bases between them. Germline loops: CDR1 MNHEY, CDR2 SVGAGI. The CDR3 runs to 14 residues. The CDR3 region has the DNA TGTGCCAGCAGCTACAGGGACTACTACAATGAGCAGTTCTTC. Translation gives CASSYRDYYNEQFF.

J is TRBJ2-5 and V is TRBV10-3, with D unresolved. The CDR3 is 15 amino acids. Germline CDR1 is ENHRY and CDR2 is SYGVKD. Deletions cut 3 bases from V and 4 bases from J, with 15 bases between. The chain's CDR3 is CAISDVTKGSETQYF. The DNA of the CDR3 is TGTGCCATCAGTGATGTGACCAAAGGGTCAGAGACCCAGTACTTC.

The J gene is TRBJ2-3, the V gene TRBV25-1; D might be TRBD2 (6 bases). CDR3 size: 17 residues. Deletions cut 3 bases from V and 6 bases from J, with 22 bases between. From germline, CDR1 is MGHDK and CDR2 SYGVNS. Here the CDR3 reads CASSDFEGGTAADTQYF. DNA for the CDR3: TGTGCCAGCAGTGATTTCGAAGGAGGGACTGCGGCGGATACGCAGTATTTT.

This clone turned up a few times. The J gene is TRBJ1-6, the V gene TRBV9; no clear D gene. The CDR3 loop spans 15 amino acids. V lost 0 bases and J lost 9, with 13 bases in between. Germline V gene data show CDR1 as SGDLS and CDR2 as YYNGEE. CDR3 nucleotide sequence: TGTGCCAGCAGCGTAGGTCCAGGCTTGGGTTCACCCCTCCACTTT. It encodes CASSVGPGLGSPLHF.

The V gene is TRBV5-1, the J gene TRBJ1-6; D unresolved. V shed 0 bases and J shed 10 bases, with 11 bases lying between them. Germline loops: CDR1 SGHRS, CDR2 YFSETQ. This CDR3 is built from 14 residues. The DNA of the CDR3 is TGCGCCAGCAGCTTGGTTATAGCAAGGTCACCCCTCCACTTT. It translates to CASSLVIARSPLHF.

This CDR3 is CASSLAPGQEYNSPLHF. In DNA form, the CDR3 reads TGTGCCAGCAGCTTAGCGCCGGGACAGGAGTATAATTCACCCCTCCACTTT. The genes are TRBV7-9 and TRBJ1-6; 8 bases are shared with TRBD1. The V gene end was trimmed by 0 bases and the J gene end by 4 bases; junction bases not matched to a gene: 5. The germline V gene encodes CDR1 SEHNR and CDR2 FQNEAQ (reference sequence). CDR3 length: 17 residues. Full variable domain (outside the CDR3, taken from reference TRBV7-9 and TRBJ1-6): DTGVSQNPRHKITKRGQNVTFRCDPISEHNRLYWYRQTLGQGPEFLTYFQNEAQLEKSRLLSDRFSAERPKGSFSTLEIQRTEQGDSAMYLCASSLAPGQEYNSPLHFGNGTRLTVT.

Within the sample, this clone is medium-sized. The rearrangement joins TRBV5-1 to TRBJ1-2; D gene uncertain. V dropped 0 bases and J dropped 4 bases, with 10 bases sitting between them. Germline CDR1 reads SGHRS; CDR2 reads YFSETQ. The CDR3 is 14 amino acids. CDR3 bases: TGCGCCAGCAGCTTGGAAGGACCCCCCTATGGCTACACCTTC. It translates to CASSLEGPPYGYTF.

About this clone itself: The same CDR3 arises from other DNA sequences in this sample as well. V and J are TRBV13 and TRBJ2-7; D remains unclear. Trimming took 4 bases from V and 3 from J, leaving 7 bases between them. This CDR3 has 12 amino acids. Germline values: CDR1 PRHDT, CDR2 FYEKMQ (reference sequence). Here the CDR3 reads CASSSSGYEQYF. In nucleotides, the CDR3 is TGTGCCAGCAGCTCCAGTGGCTACGAGCAGTACTTC.

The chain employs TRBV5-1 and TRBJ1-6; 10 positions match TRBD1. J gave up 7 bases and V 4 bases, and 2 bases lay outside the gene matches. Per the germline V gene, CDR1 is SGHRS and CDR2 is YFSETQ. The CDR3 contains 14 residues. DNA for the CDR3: TGCGCCAGCAGCGTGGGACAGGGGAATTCACCCCTCCACTTT. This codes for CASSVGQGNSPLHF.

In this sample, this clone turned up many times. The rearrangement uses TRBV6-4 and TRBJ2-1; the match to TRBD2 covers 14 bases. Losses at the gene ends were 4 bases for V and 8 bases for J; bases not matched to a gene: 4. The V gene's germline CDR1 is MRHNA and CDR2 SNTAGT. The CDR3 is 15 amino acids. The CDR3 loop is CASSATSGGADEQFF. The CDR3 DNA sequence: TGTGCCAGCAGTGCGACTAGCGGGGGGGCCGATGAGCAGTTCTTC.

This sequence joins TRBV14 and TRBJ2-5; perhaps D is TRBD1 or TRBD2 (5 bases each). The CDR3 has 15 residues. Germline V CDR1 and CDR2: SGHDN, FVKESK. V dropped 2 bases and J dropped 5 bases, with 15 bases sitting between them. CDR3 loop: CASSQIGAASETQYF. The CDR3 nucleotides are TGTGCCAGCAGCCAAATCGGGGCGGCTTCGGAGACCCAGTACTTC.

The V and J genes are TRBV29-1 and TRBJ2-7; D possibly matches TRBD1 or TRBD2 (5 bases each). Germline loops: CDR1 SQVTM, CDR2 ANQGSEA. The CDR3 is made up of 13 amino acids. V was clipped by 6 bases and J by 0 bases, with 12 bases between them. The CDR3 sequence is CSVRDDSSYEQYF. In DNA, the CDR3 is TGCAGCGTCCGGGACGACAGCTCCTACGAGCAGTACTTC.

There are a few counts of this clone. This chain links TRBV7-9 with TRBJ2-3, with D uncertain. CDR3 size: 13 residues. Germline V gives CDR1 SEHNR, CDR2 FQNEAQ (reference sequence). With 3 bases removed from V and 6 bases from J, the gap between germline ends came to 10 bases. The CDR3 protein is CASSLEDSDTQYF. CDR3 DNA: TGTGCCAGCAGCTTGGAAGACTCGGATACGCAGTATTTT.